Below, 32 T cell receptor beta chains from the same sample are listed, as sequenced in a study of blood T cell repertoires in COVID-19. Repertoires were generated with immunoSEQ multiplex PCR, while TCRdb's copy carries only in-frame clones and drops some. The sample has about 170,000 clones; around 90% are singletons. The specimen sequenced was peripheral blood. Receptors were obtained from a man aged 55-75 years with COVID-19, enrolled during active disease.

The chain has TRBV5-1 and TRBJ1-6; D uncertain. V dropped 2 bases and J dropped 2 bases, with 14 bases sitting between them. CDR1 SGHRS and CDR2 YFSETQ come from the germline V gene. The CDR3 loop spans 17 amino acids. The CDR3: CASSLSTAGTYNSPLHF. CDR3 in DNA: TGCGCCAGCAGCTTAAGCACAGCGGGCACCTATAATTCACCCCTCCACTTT.

Notes on this clone: This CDR3 is also generated by other DNA sequences in the sample. The chain uses TRBV4-3 and TRBJ2-1; 8 bases are shared with TRBD2. Germline V gene sequence: CDR1 LGHNA, CDR2 YSLEER. Trimming cost V 5 bases and J 12 bases; bases outside gene matches: 15. The CDR3 loop spans 15 amino acids. This chain's CDR3 is CASSFQRAGGLGQFF. Written as DNA, the CDR3 is TGCGCCAGCAGCTTCCAGCGGGCGGGGGGCCTGGGGCAGTTCTTC.

The chain uses TRBV27 and TRBJ2-1; no definite D call. This CDR3 has 13 amino acids. Germline lookup yields CDR1 MNHEY and CDR2 SMNVEV (reference sequence). V dropped 2 bases and J dropped 4 bases, with 6 bases sitting between them. The CDR3 here is CASSLGRYNEQFF. CDR3 sequence (DNA): TGTGCCAGCAGTTTAGGCAGGTACAATGAGCAGTTCTTC.

The chain recombines TRBV27 with TRBJ1-4; a weak D match, TRBD1 (6 bases). The CDR3 is 14 amino acids. The germline V gene has CDR1 MNHEY and CDR2 SMNVEV (reference sequence). With 6 bases removed from V and 5 bases from J, the gap between germline ends came to 13 bases. CDR3 residues: CASRKQGPNEKLFF. The DNA of the CDR3 is TGTGCCAGCAGGAAACAGGGACCAAATGAAAAACTGTTTTTT.

This clone occurred a few times. The gene calls are TRBV5-5 and TRBJ1-6; 7 nucleotides match TRBD1. The V and J ends lost 2 bases and 6 bases, in that order; junction bases with no gene match: 5. Germline V lookup: CDR1 SGHKS, CDR2 YYEKEE (reference sequence). This CDR3 region has 15 residues. In DNA, the CDR3 is TGTGCCAGCAGCTTTCTCGGGACAGCTAATTCACCCCTCCACTTT. Translating gives CASSFLGTANSPLHF.

In its sample, this clone was seen once. V usage is TRBV18 and J usage is TRBJ1-1, with a tentative D call TRBD1 (5 bases). Germline values: CDR1 KGHSH, CDR2 LQKENI. The CDR3 is 13 amino acids. V was clipped by 3 bases and J by 4 bases, with 9 bases between them. DNA for the CDR3: TGTGCCAGCTCACCGAGCGACAGCACTGAAGCTTTCTTT. Protein product: CASSPSDSTEAFF.

This rearrangement joins TRBV19 to TRBJ2-3; 11 nucleotides agree with TRBD2. Looked up from germline, CDR1 is LNHDA and CDR2 is SQIVND (reference sequence). The CDR3 contains 15 residues. V lost 9 bases and J lost 0; bases outside the gene matches: 5. The CDR3 DNA reads as TGTGCCAGCAGACTAGCGGGGACCAGCACAGATACGCAGTATTTT. Translated, it gives CASRLAGTSTDTQYF.

This chain connects TRBV13 to TRBJ2-3; D possibly corresponds to TRBD1 (6 bases). CDR3 length: 15 amino acids. From germline, CDR1 is PRHDT and CDR2 FYEKMQ (reference sequence). Trimming left V 7 bases short and J 8 bases short, with 22 bases between. The CDR3 loop is CASTRWDTGLGTQYF. CDR3 in DNA: TGTGCCAGCACCAGATGGGACACGGGTTTAGGTACGCAGTATTTT.

The J gene is TRBJ2-2, the V gene TRBV6-2 or TRBV6-3, with D hard to call. Germline V CDR1 and CDR2: MNHEY, SVGEGT. Between the trimmed V and J ends, which lost 0 bases and 8 bases, there was a span of 10 bases. This CDR3 comprises 14 residues. The CDR3 is CASSYSVRSGELFF. The CDR3 DNA reads TGTGCCAGCAGTTACTCGGTCCGGTCTGGGGAGCTGTTTTTT.

V gene TRBV18 combines with J gene TRBJ2-7, with D possibly TRBD2 on 6 matching bases. V lost 2 bases, J lost 1 base, and 9 bases lay in between. The CDR3 is 14 amino acids. Germline V CDR1 and CDR2: KGHSH, LQKENI. CDR3 in amino acids: CASSPGTQSYEQYF. CDR3 coding DNA: TGTGCCAGCTCACCAGGGACTCAGTCCTACGAGCAGTACTTC.

V is TRBV9 and J is TRBJ1-2; TRBD1 agrees at 9 bases. The V and J ends lost 4 bases and 3 bases, in that order; junction bases with no gene match: 1. The germline gives CDR1 SGDLS, CDR2 YYNGEE. CDR3 length: 13 amino acids. The CDR3 spells CASSRTGDYGYTF. CDR3 DNA: TGTGCCAGCAGCCGGACAGGGGACTATGGCTACACCTTC.

The chain combines TRBV2 with TRBJ2-7; no definite D call. V was pared by 4 bases and J by 5 bases, with 12 bases between. Germline CDR1 SNHLY, CDR2 FYNNEI. The CDR3 runs to 13 residues. The CDR3 reads CASSVSSGNEQYF. DNA for the CDR3: TGTGCCAGCAGTGTGAGTTCGGGTAACGAGCAGTACTTC. The entire variable domain, with the rest obtained from reference TRBV2 and TRBJ2-7, is as follows: EPEVTQTPSHQVTQMGQEVILRCVPISNHLYFYWYRQILGQKVEFLVSFYNNEISEKSEIFDDQFSVERPDGSNFTLKIRSTKLEDSAMYFCASSVSSGNEQYFGPGTRLTVT.

This chain joins TRBV6-2 or TRBV6-3 and TRBJ2-4; D remains ambiguous. The CDR3 runs to 15 residues. V was clipped by 2 bases and J by 0 bases, with 8 bases between them. Germline V gene lookup returns CDR1 MNHEY and CDR2 SVGEGT. Here the CDR3 reads CASSYQQIAKNIQYF. The CDR3 DNA is TGTGCCAGCAGTTACCAACAGATAGCCAAAAACATTCAGTACTTC.

The chain recombines TRBV6-2 or TRBV6-3 with TRBJ2-7, with D perhaps matching TRBD2 (5 bases). This CDR3 spans 13 amino acids. CDR1 and CDR2 (germline): MNHEY, SVGEGT. The germline V and J ends were trimmed by 5 bases and 3 bases, with 11 bases remaining between them. This CDR3 reads CASSKNGIYEQYF. The CDR3, as DNA: TGTGCCAGCAGTAAGAACGGGATCTACGAGCAGTACTTC.

On this clone itself: The same CDR3 can be traced to other DNA sequences in this sample. This chain joins TRBV7-2 and TRBJ2-3; TRBD1 is a possible D gene (5 bases). This CDR3 has 14 residues. V lost 1 base and J lost 4, with 9 bases in between. From germline, CDR1 is SGHTA and CDR2 FQGNSA. CDR3: CASSLGAGPDTQYF. Written as DNA, the CDR3 is TGTGCCAGCAGCTTAGGGGCAGGGCCAGATACGCAGTATTTT. The variable domain in full, with the rest retrieved from reference TRBV7-2 and TRBJ2-3, is GAGVSQSPSNKVTEKGKDVELRCDPISGHTALYWYRQSLGQGLEFLIYFQGNSAPDKSGLPSDRFSAERTGGSVSTLTIQRTQQEDSAVYLCASSLGAGPDTQYFGPGTRLTVL.

The rearrangement joins TRBV7-3 to TRBJ2-2; TRBD1 aligns across 8 bases. The CDR3 loop spans 15 amino acids. The V segment lost 6 bases and the J segment 5 bases; nucleotides outside the gene matches: 8. Germline CDR1 is SGHTA and CDR2 is FQGTGA. CDR3 DNA sequence: TGTGCCAGCAGTTTAGACAGGGGAACTACCGGGGAGCTGTTTTTT. Translating it yields CASSLDRGTTGELFF. The whole variable domain, remainder taken from reference TRBV7-3 and TRBJ2-2, is GAGVSQTPSNKVTEKGKYVELRCDPISGHTALYWYRQSLGQGPEFLIYFQGTGAADDSGLPNDRFFAVRPEGSVSTLKIQRTERGDSAVYLCASSLDRGTTGELFFGEGSRLTVL.

The V gene is TRBV6-5, the J gene TRBJ1-2; 8 nucleotides agree with TRBD1. The CDR3 contains 14 residues. Losses at the gene ends were 6 bases for V and 7 bases for J; bases not matched to a gene: 10. The germline V gene has CDR1 MNHEY and CDR2 SVGAGI. The CDR3 coding sequence is TGTGCCAGCAGGCGGACAGGGAAGGAGGTTGGCTACACCTTC. Protein product: CASRRTGKEVGYTF.

The CDR3 coding sequence is TGTGCCAGCCATGAGAACTATGGCTACACCTTC. This encodes CASHENYGYTF. V gene TRBV28 combines with J gene TRBJ1-2; no clear D. CDR3 length: 11 residues. The germline V gene encodes CDR1 MDHEN and CDR2 SYDVKM. Trimming shortened V by 8 bases and J by 2 bases, and 6 bases separated the two germline ends.

V and J are TRBV15 and TRBJ2-7; the match to TRBD2 covers 8 bases. The germline gives CDR1 LNHNV, CDR2 YYDKDF (reference sequence). The trim removed 0 bases at V and 0 bases at J, leaving 13 bases unmatched. This CDR3 comprises 19 residues. CDR3 region: CATSREGGTGTSISYEQYF. The DNA for the CDR3 is TGTGCCACCAGCAGAGAAGGTGGGACCGGGACTAGTATCTCCTACGAGCAGTACTTC.

The chain recombines TRBV7-9 with TRBJ1-5, with no clear D. Trimming stripped 5 bases from V and 7 bases from J, with 15 bases between. Germline V gene data show CDR1 as SEHNR and CDR2 as FQNEAQ (reference sequence). The CDR3 consists of 14 residues. CDR3 sequence (DNA): TGTGCCAGCAGCCTAGACAATTCAGAACAGCCCCAGCATTTT. This translates into CASSLDNSEQPQHF.

The V call is TRBV18, the J call TRBJ1-1; D not certain. The V and J ends lost 3 bases and 2 bases respectively, with 13 bases between them. The CDR3 is 15 residues long. Germline CDR1 reads KGHSH; CDR2 reads LQKENI. The CDR3 spells CASSPGVNRNTEAFF. CDR3 coding DNA: TGTGCCAGCTCACCCGGAGTAAACCGAAACACTGAAGCTTTCTTT. The entire variable domain, with the rest obtained from reference TRBV18 and TRBJ1-1, is as follows: NAGVMQNPRHLVRRRGQEARLRCSPMKGHSHVYWYRQLPEEGLKFMVYLQKENIIDESGMPKERFSAEFPKEGPSILRIQQVVRGDSAAYFCASSPGVNRNTEAFFGQGTRLTVV.

The gene calls are TRBV5-1 and TRBJ2-2; 8 bases fit TRBD1. The CDR3 length is 15 residues. The germline CDR1 and CDR2 sequences are SGHRS and YFSETQ. V trimming: 3 bases; J trimming: 7 bases; junction bases outside the gene matches: 8. Here the CDR3 DNA reads TGCGCCAGCAGCTCTCGGACAGGGACGGACGGGGAGCTGTTTTTT. Translating gives CASSSRTGTDGELFF.

The chain links TRBV27 to TRBJ1-5; 8 nucleotides agree with TRBD1. This CDR3 spans 15 amino acids. The germline V gene encodes CDR1 MNHEY and CDR2 SMNVEV (reference sequence). V lost 6 bases, J lost 7 bases, and 11 bases stayed unmatched. This CDR3 reads CASSSLQGVGQPQHF. As DNA, the CDR3 is TGTGCCAGCAGCTCTTTACAGGGGGTTGGGCAGCCCCAGCATTTT.

J is TRBJ1-2 and V is TRBV19; tentatively, D is TRBD1 (5 bases). The V gene's germline CDR1 is LNHDA and CDR2 SQIVND (reference sequence). CDR3 length equals 13 residues. V was trimmed by 7 bases and J by 3 bases, leaving 12 bases between them. DNA of the CDR3: TGTGCCAGTAAAGACAGCTCGTACTATGGCTACACCTTC. Encoded protein: CASKDSSYYGYTF. The full variable domain, completed using reference TRBV19 and TRBJ1-2, is DGGITQSPKYLFRKEGQNVTLSCEQNLNHDAMYWYRQDPGQGLRLIYYSQIVNDFQKGDIAEGYSVSREKKESFPLTVTSAQKNPTAFYLCASKDSSYYGYTFGSGTRLTVV.

The sample holds a few counts of this clone. The V gene is TRBV6-6, the J gene TRBJ1-5; 9 nucleotides agree with TRBD1. This CDR3 is 16 amino acids long. CDR1 MNHNY and CDR2 SVGAGI come from the germline V gene (reference sequence). The V segment lost 6 bases and the J segment 5 bases; nucleotides outside the gene matches: 11. The CDR3 DNA reads TGTGCCAGCAGCAAACACCGGGACAGGGCCTATCAGCCCCAGCATTTT. Encoded protein: CASSKHRDRAYQPQHF.

This CDR3 is CASSLPGENYGYTF. CDR3 in DNA: TGTGCCAGCAGCTTACCAGGCGAGAACTATGGCTACACCTTC. The chain joins TRBV7-2 to TRBJ1-2, with D unclear. The CDR3 is made up of 14 amino acids. V was clipped by 2 bases and J by 2 bases, with 9 bases between them. Germline-derived CDR1 and CDR2 are SGHTA and FQGNSA.

The rearrangement joins TRBV6-5 to TRBJ2-7; 9 positions agree with TRBD1. V was pared by 8 bases and J by 6 bases, with 11 bases of the junction left unmatched. Germline CDR1 reads MNHEY; CDR2 reads SVGAGI. The CDR3 length is 14 residues. The CDR3 region has the DNA TGTGCCAGCGTATTAGGGACAGGGAGAGGCGAGCAGTACTTC. It yields the protein CASVLGTGRGEQYF.

This clone came up once. The chain employs TRBV7-8 and TRBJ2-2, with D possibly matching TRBD2 (5 bases). Germline-derived CDR1 and CDR2 are SGHVS and FQNEAQ. V gave up 5 bases and J gave up 5 bases, with 15 bases separating them. This CDR3 has 15 amino acids. CDR3 protein: CASSPAGPGTGELFF. CDR3 coding DNA: TGTGCCAGCAGCCCGGCCGGGCCGGGAACCGGGGAGCTGTTTTTT.

This clone has a handful of counts. The V and J genes are TRBV6-2 or TRBV6-3 and TRBJ1-1, with D hard to call. Trimming removed 5 bases at V and 1 base at J, with 8 bases between. The CDR3 loop spans 13 amino acids. The germline V gene has CDR1 MNHEY and CDR2 SVGEGT. The CDR3 sequence: CASSPNKNTEAFF. CDR3 nucleotide sequence: TGTGCCAGCAGTCCAAACAAGAACACTGAAGCTTTCTTT.

This chain links TRBV7-2 with TRBJ1-4, with D perhaps TRBD1 (6 bases). The CDR3 covers 15 residues. Germline values: CDR1 SGHTA, CDR2 FQGNSA. With 5 bases removed from V and 3 bases from J, the gap between germline ends came to 13 bases. The CDR3 spells CASSIQGLPNEKLFF. In DNA, the CDR3 is TGTGCCAGCAGCATACAGGGTCTTCCTAATGAAAAACTGTTTTTT.

This clone was picked up a small number of times. The chain combines TRBV6-2 or TRBV6-3 with TRBJ1-2, with D hard to call. V lost 6 bases and J lost 4, with 12 bases in between. Germline V gene sequence: CDR1 MNHEY, CDR2 SVGEGT. This CDR3 spans 13 amino acids. CDR3 DNA sequence: TGTGCCAGCAGCCAAAATACGGGCTATGGCTACACCTTC. It encodes CASSQNTGYGYTF.

This chain uses TRBV25-1 with TRBJ1-3; possibly TRBD1 for D (5 bases). The CDR3 is 15 residues long. Per germline, CDR1 MGHDK and CDR2 SYGVNS. The V end lost 8 bases, the J end lost 2 bases, and 16 bases lay between the germline ends. CDR3: CASGGTPEAGNTIYF. The CDR3 DNA sequence: TGTGCCAGCGGGGGGACTCCCGAAGCTGGAAACACCATATATTTT.